One and the same sample provided the 22 T cell receptor beta chains below, sequenced in a study of tumor-infiltrating lymphocytes in primary liver carcinoma. The authors made TCR beta cDNA from 400 to 600 ng total RNA with a constant-region primer. Researchers made the TCR beta libraries by running three nested multiplex PCR rounds with slightly modified ARM-PCR. Two initial PCR rounds of about 10 cycles each paired TRBV1-TRBV30 forward primers with a C-beta reverse primer. Each CDR3 protein is one row after TCRdb ran MiXCR on the multiplex PCR reads. In the table there are fewer than 400,000 distinct CDR3 sequences, roughly two thirds of which are singletons. Extraction also yielded germline DNA, while blood RNA was obtained from unsorted whole blood. Sequencing was carried out using peripheral blood. The receptor source for this set is a middle-aged man with primary liver carcinoma and hepatitis B virus infection.

On this clonotype: An end of the junction differs from the germline gene, which may be a read error. The chain carries TRBV29-1 and TRBJ2-5, with 7 bases that match TRBD1. CDR1 and CDR2 (germline): SQVTM, ANQGSEA. CDR3 length: 13 residues. CDR3 bases: TGCAGCGTTGGGACAGGCCTGGGGGAGAACCAGTACTTC. As protein: CSVGTGLGENQYF.

Of note for this clonotype: A much larger clone differs by one base, so this may be a read error. A read error is likely, as this CDR3 ends without the conserved phenylalanine or tryptophan. The CDR3 reads CASSYTGAITEAFI. The CDR3 bases are TGTGCCAGCAGTTACACAGGGGCGATCACTGAAGCTTTCATT. V is TRBV6-5 and J is TRBJ1-1, with TRBD1 identical over 7 bases. Trimming at V came to 2 bases and at J to 4 bases, leaving 4 bases not matched to a gene. The CDR3 extends over 14 amino acids. Germline CDR1 and CDR2: MNHEY and SVGAGI.

A word on this clonotype: The junction departs from germline at one end; a sequencing error may be responsible. The chain employs TRBV6-5 and TRBJ2-2; D is possibly TRBD2 (5 bases). Germline CDR1 and CDR2: MNHEY and SVGAGI. The CDR3 runs 13 residues. The CDR3 loop is CASSSTHAGVLFF. The CDR3 nucleotides are TGTGCCAGTAGCTCCACTCACGCCGGGGTGCTGTTTTTT.

About this clonotype: The CDR3 does not close with the conserved phenylalanine or tryptophan, likely indicating a read error. The chain combines TRBV4-3 with TRBJ2-3; 14 positions match TRBD2. The V gene end was trimmed by 7 bases and the J gene end by 3 bases; junction bases not matched to a gene: 18. The CDR3 spans 20 residues. From germline, CDR1 is LGHNA and CDR2 YSLEER. As DNA, the CDR3 is TGCGCCAGCACCCCCTCCCGGAGACTAGCGGGAGGGGAGTCGACAGATACGCAGTATTCT. It yields the protein CASTPSRRLAGGESTDTQYS.

Notes on this clonotype: An end of the junction differs from the germline gene, which may be a read error. The rearrangement joins TRBV11-2 to TRBJ2-1; 9 bases are a match to TRBD1. Germline V lookup: CDR1 SGHAT, CDR2 FQNNGV. CDR3 length equals 16 residues. DNA for the CDR3: TGTGCCAGCAGCCAAATGGGACAGGGCTCCTATAATGAGCAGTTCTTC. Its translation is CASSQMGQGSYNEQFF.

On this clonotype: A junction boundary mismatches the germline segment, possibly from a read error. The V call is TRBV6-5, the J call TRBJ2-5; 13 bases fit TRBD2. Germline V gene data show CDR1 as MNHEY and CDR2 as SVGAGI. The CDR3 totals 15 residues. This CDR3 is CATSWGLAGLETQYF. The CDR3 nucleotides read TGTGCCACCAGTTGGGGACTAGCGGGATTGGAGACCCAGTACTTC.

This clonotype showed up just once. Possible read error: a much larger clone is one base away. This chain links TRBV6-2 or TRBV6-3 with TRBJ2-2, with no clear D. Germline V CDR1 and CDR2: MNHEY, SVGEGT. Deletions cut 8 bases from V and 0 bases from J, with 10 bases between. The length of the CDR3 is 14 residues. This chain's CDR3 is CASLDHSNTGELFF. The CDR3 DNA is TGTGCCAGCTTGGACCACTCGAACACCGGGGAGCTGTTTTTT.

The chain uses TRBV28 and TRBJ2-1, with 8 bases that match TRBD2. CDR3 length equals 15 residues. The germline V gene has CDR1 MDHEN and CDR2 SYDVKM. The ends lost 2 bases at V and 5 bases at J; junction bases unmatched: 5. CDR3 sequence (DNA): TGTGCCAGCAGTTTAGCCACGGGAGGGAACAATGAGCAGTTCTTC. Encoded protein: CASSLATGGNNEQFF.

This clonotype was recorded at least ten times. V is TRBV10-2 and J is TRBJ2-3; D not resolved. CDR1 is WSHSY and CDR2 is SAAADI in the germline V gene. The CDR3 has 11 amino acids. V was pared by 3 bases and J by 6 bases, with 4 bases between. CDR3 sequence: CASSEGDTQYF. The CDR3 nucleotides read TGCGCCAGCAGTGAAGGGGATACGCAGTATTTT.

The chain links TRBV6-6 to TRBJ2-5; D may be TRBD1 (7 bases). The CDR3 loop spans 14 amino acids. V was cut by 6 bases and J by 4 bases, with 15 bases left in between. From germline, CDR1 is MNHNY and CDR2 SVGAGI (reference sequence). The CDR3 spells CASSQQGEVETQYF. CDR3 sequence (DNA): TGTGCCAGCAGCCAGCAGGGGGAGGTAGAGACCCAGTACTTC.

Regarding this clonotype: Its ends do not fully match the called genes, so a read error is possible. The chain has TRBV7-6 and TRBJ2-2; 11 nucleotides agree with TRBD2. The CDR3 is 16 residues long. The germline V gene has CDR1 SGHVS and CDR2 FNYEAQ. The CDR3 loop reads CASSLTLAGGTGELLF. The CDR3 DNA reads TGTGCCAGCAGCTTAACTCTAGCGGGAGGAACCGGGGAGCTGCTTTTT.

J is TRBJ1-5 and V is TRBV28; TRBD1 agrees at 10 bases. CDR1 is MDHEN, CDR2 SYDVKM, per germline. V lost 4 bases and J lost 0; bases outside the gene matches: 6. The CDR3 length is 17 residues. The CDR3 sequence is CASSSRDRGYSNQPQHF. CDR3 DNA: TGTGCCAGCAGTTCCCGGGACAGGGGTTATAGCAATCAGCCCCAGCATTTT.

J is TRBJ2-7 and V is TRBV6-6; perhaps TRBD1 as D (5 bases). From germline, CDR1 is MNHNY and CDR2 SVGAGI (reference sequence). V was cut by 4 bases and J by 3 bases, with 13 bases left in between. CDR3 length: 14 amino acids. CDR3: CASSWFAGIYEQYF. The CDR3 DNA is TGTGCCAGCAGTTGGTTCGCAGGGATCTACGAGCAGTACTTC.

As for this clonotype: This sequence may be a read error, since a much larger clone differs from it by one base. V gene TRBV6-1 combines with J gene TRBJ1-4; 7 bases align to TRBD1. The CDR3 totals 19 residues. The V gene's germline CDR1 is MNHNS and CDR2 SASEGT. The chain's CDR3 is CVSSEVGRDSFLENEKLFF. CDR3 coding DNA: TGTGTCAGCAGTGAAGTTGGGAGGGACAGTTTCCTGGAGAATGAAAAACTGTTTTTT.

At least ten counts were recorded for this clonotype. This chain links TRBV11-1 with TRBJ2-3; 11 nucleotides match TRBD2. The length of the CDR3 is 16 residues. Germline V gives CDR1 SGHAT, CDR2 FQDESV (reference sequence). V lost 5 bases, J lost 0 bases, and 4 bases stayed unmatched. The chain's CDR3 is CASSTGLAASTDTQYF. The CDR3 nucleotides read TGTGCCAGCAGCACGGGACTAGCGGCTAGCACAGATACGCAGTATTTT.

Turning to this clonotype: Given a much more abundant clone one base away, this may be a read error. The chain is built from TRBV4-3 and TRBJ2-5; D is possibly TRBD1 (6 bases). In germline, CDR1 is LGHNA, CDR2 YSLEER. Deletions cut 0 bases from V and 5 bases from J, with 25 bases between. The length of the CDR3 is 19 residues. DNA of the CDR3: TGCGCCAGCAGCCAAGATTGGCCAGGGGATCCAGAAAGGGGGGAGACCCAGTACTTC. Translation gives CASSQDWPGDPERGETQYF.

A remark on this clonotype: At one boundary the junction diverges from the germline segment, which might be a read error. This rearrangement joins TRBV7-9 to TRBJ1-1, with D hard to call. This CDR3 contains 13 residues. Germline loops: CDR1 SEHNR, CDR2 FQNEAQ (reference sequence). As DNA, the CDR3 is TGTGCCATCAGCTTAAGTTCGAACACTGAAGCTTTCTTT. Amino acid sequence: CAISLSSNTEAFF.

The V and J genes are TRBV12-3 or TRBV12-4 and TRBJ2-1; no reliable D call. V gave up 2 bases and J gave up 0 bases, with 5 bases separating them. This CDR3 spans 14 amino acids. CDR3 in amino acids: CASSLIDSYNEQFF. CDR3 nucleotide sequence: TGTGCCAGCAGTTTAATAGACTCCTACAATGAGCAGTTCTTC.

This clonotype has only a few counts. Because it lacks the conserved phenylalanine or tryptophan at the end, this CDR3 is likely a read error. The chain joins TRBV12-3 or TRBV12-4 to TRBJ2-5, with D tentatively TRBD1 (6 bases). V was pared by 3 bases and J by 3 bases, with 8 bases between. The CDR3 totals 13 residues. The CDR3 nucleotides are TGTGCCAGCAGTTTCGGACAGAAAGAGACCCAGTACTCC. It codes for CASSFGQKETQYS.

This clonotype has at least ten counts. The V gene is TRBV6-5, the J gene TRBJ2-7; 8 nucleotides line up with TRBD1. The germline V gene has CDR1 MNHEY and CDR2 SVGAGI. CDR3 length: 13 residues. V was pared by 5 bases and J by 9 bases, with 9 bases of the junction left unmatched. The CDR3 here is CASSSRQGTGQYF. The DNA of the CDR3 is TGTGCCAGCAGTAGCCGACAGGGGACGGGGCAGTACTTC.

This clonotype was seen only once. The junction and the germline gene differ at one end; a read error may be behind it. This chain connects TRBV11-1 to TRBJ2-7; no definite D call. The CDR3 runs to 13 residues. Per germline, CDR1 SGHAT and CDR2 FQDESV (reference sequence). The CDR3 DNA reads TGTGCCAACATGGGGAAGCGATCCTACGAGCAGTATTTC. As protein: CANMGKRSYEQYF.

Points on this clonotype: A much larger clone lies one base from this, so it may be a read error. The V gene is TRBV4-3, the J gene TRBJ2-6, with D maybe TRBD1 (5 bases). This CDR3 comprises 15 residues. Trimming took 0 bases from V and 8 from J, leaving 11 bases between them. Germline CDR1 is LGHNA and CDR2 is YSLEER. CDR3 DNA: TGCGCCAGCAGCCAAGATGAAAGGGGCCCCAACGTCCTGACTTTC. It is translated as CASSQDERGPNVLTF.